These 4 T cell receptor beta chains came from one sample sequenced in a study of OX40 agonist ivuxolimab in advanced cancers. TCRdb's table, derived via immunoSEQ multiplex PCR, lists solely in-frame clones and lacks some. The data contain over 100,000 clones, about 92% of them seen just once; the ten biggest clones take up 0.9% to 1.2%. The starting material was CD4+ or CD8+ T cells sorted from blood, obtained in a trial of the OX40 agonist ivuxolimab. Receptors originate from an adult with an advanced solid tumor such as melanoma, head and neck, liver or kidney cancer.

This chain joins TRBV2 and TRBJ1-1, with 7 bases that match TRBD1. From germline, CDR1 is SNHLY and CDR2 FYNNEI. V lost 6 bases to trimming and J lost 8 bases; unmatched junction nucleotides: 6. CDR3 size: 12 residues. The CDR3 loop is CASSPEGAEAFF. The CDR3 bases are TGTGCCAGCAGCCCCGAGGGGGCGGAAGCTTTCTTT. The complete variable domain, with remaining parts taken from reference TRBV2 and TRBJ1-1, reads EPEVTQTPSHQVTQMGQEVILRCVPISNHLYFYWYRQILGQKVEFLVSFYNNEISEKSEIFDDQFSVERPDGSNFTLKIRSTKLEDSAMYFCASSPEGAEAFFGQGTRLTVV.

The V and J genes are TRBV2 and TRBJ2-3; TRBD1 agrees at 11 bases. Germline V lookup: CDR1 SNHLY, CDR2 FYNNEI. This CDR3 region has 14 residues. J gave up 9 bases and V 6 bases, and 8 bases lay outside the gene matches. CDR3 sequence: CASSIWTGGRTQYF. In nucleotides, the CDR3 is TGTGCCAGCAGCATATGGACAGGGGGCAGGACGCAGTATTTT.

The V and J genes are TRBV5-1 and TRBJ2-3, with 11 positions matching TRBD2. Trimming cost V 4 bases and J 0 bases; bases outside gene matches: 7. Germline CDR1 SGHRS, CDR2 YFSETQ. The CDR3 extends over 17 amino acids. This chain's CDR3 is CASSTGTSGLSTDTQYF. The CDR3 DNA reads as TGCGCCAGCAGCACGGGGACTAGCGGCCTCAGCACAGATACGCAGTATTTT.

The chain combines TRBV11-2 with TRBJ2-3; D unclear. Trimming pared 5 bases from V and 11 bases from J, leaving 11 bases between. The CDR3 covers 11 residues. The germline V gene has CDR1 SGHAT and CDR2 FQNNGV. CDR3 region: CASSPSIEQYF. The CDR3, as DNA: TGTGCCAGCAGCCCGAGTATTGAGCAGTATTTT.